This entry describes one T cell receptor (beta chain). These data come from a study of blood T cells in healthy people across ages. Together with a sample-barcoded 5' primer, a J-beta primer mix was included in a second PCR lasting about 7 to 11 cycles. TCRdb re-analysed the 5' RACE reads in MiXCR, keeping a single row per CDR3 protein. The data hold over 1,500,000 distinct CDR3 sequences, with around half observed a single time. Germline V gene data show CDR1 as MNHEY and CDR2 as SVGEGT. Trimming removed 5 bases at V and 7 bases at J, with 15 bases between. This CDR3 is 14 amino acids long. Each sample gave at least 7 million isolated PBMCs.

The sample taken for sequencing was blood. This TCR derives from a woman aged 40 to 50 in good health. The chain employs TRBV6-2 or TRBV6-3 and TRBJ1-5; no clear D gene. The CDR3 DNA sequence: TGTGCCAGCAGTCGTCAGCGGCTGGAGCAGCCCCAGCATTTT. It translates to CASSRQRLEQPQHF.